The 18 T cell receptor beta chains below come from one sample, sequenced in a study of blood T cells in healthy people across ages. For the second PCR, which ran for 7 to 11 cycles, a sample-barcoded 5' primer and a J-beta primer mix were used. TCRdb analysed the 5' RACE reads with MiXCR anew, one entry per CDR3 protein. The repertoire holds approximately 1.5 million distinct CDR3 sequences, with about 42% as singletons. Specimen: blood. These receptors came from a woman aged 18-29 years in good health.

V is TRBV6-2 or TRBV6-3 and J is TRBJ1-5; no clear D. V was trimmed by 0 bases and J by 4 bases, leaving 16 bases between them. Germline loops: CDR1 MNHEY, CDR2 SVGEGT. The CDR3 loop spans 17 amino acids. As DNA, the CDR3 is TGTGCCAGCAGTTACTCAGCGGCCCCGCTACGAAATCAGCCCCAGCATTTT. It yields the protein CASSYSAAPLRNQPQHF.

In its sample, this clonotype was seen a few times. The V gene is TRBV29-1, the J gene TRBJ1-2, with unresolved D. This CDR3 is built from 13 residues. Trimming shortened V by 4 bases and J by 0 bases, and 9 bases separated the two germline ends. Germline CDR1 and CDR2: SQVTM and ANQGSEA. As DNA, the CDR3 is TGCAGCGTTGGGCAGCTCGCTAACTATGGCTACACCTTC. Translated: CSVGQLANYGYTF.

This clonotype has more than one count but fewer than ten. The rearrangement uses TRBV20-1 and TRBJ2-3; 11 bases align to TRBD2. The CDR3 sequence is 14 residues long. Per germline, CDR1 DFQATT and CDR2 SNEGSKA (reference sequence). The V gene end was trimmed by 6 bases and the J gene end by 0 bases; junction bases not matched to a gene: 2. In DNA, the CDR3 is TGCAGTGCCGTAGCGGGGGGGAGCACAGATACGCAGTATTTT. It codes for CSAVAGGSTDTQYF.

This clonotype has more than one count but fewer than ten. The V gene is TRBV6-5, the J gene TRBJ2-1, with 9 bases matching TRBD2. V trimming: 8 bases; J trimming: 14 bases; junction bases outside the gene matches: 7. Germline-derived CDR1 and CDR2 are MNHEY and SVGAGI. CDR3 size: 11 residues. The CDR3 bases are TGTGCCAGCCATAACGGCGGGGGGGAGTTCTTC. Protein product: CASHNGGGEFF.

The chain has TRBV27 and TRBJ1-1; 9 positions agree with TRBD1. The V gene end was trimmed by 3 bases and the J gene end by 7 bases; junction bases not matched to a gene: 9. The germline V gene has CDR1 MNHEY and CDR2 SMNVEV (reference sequence). The length of the CDR3 is 15 residues. The CDR3 loop is CASSFHGQGRIEAFF. The CDR3 nucleotides are TGTGCCAGCAGTTTCCACGGACAGGGGCGTATTGAAGCTTTCTTT.

This clonotype showed up just a few times. In DNA, the CDR3 is TGTGCCAGCAGTACGGCGGGACAGCTCTACGAGCAGTACTTC. Its translation: CASSTAGQLYEQYF. The chain has TRBV12-3 or TRBV12-4 and TRBJ2-7; possible D gene TRBD1, 7 bases. The CDR3 runs to 14 residues. Trimming removed 5 bases at V and 3 bases at J, with 14 bases between.

This clonotype was counted a few times. The rearrangement links TRBV9 to TRBJ1-2; D is unclear. The V gene lost 4 bases and the J gene lost 5 bases, with 12 bases spanning the gap. The CDR3 sequence is 13 residues long. Germline values: CDR1 SGDLS, CDR2 YYNGEE. This CDR3 reads CASSSGSRYGYTF. In DNA form, the CDR3 reads TGTGCCAGCAGCTCCGGGTCGCGTTATGGCTACACCTTC.

The rearrangement joins TRBV6-6 to TRBJ1-4; D is unclear. Germline V gene sequence: CDR1 MNHNY, CDR2 SVGAGI (reference sequence). V lost 2 bases and J lost 5, with 9 bases in between. The length of the CDR3 is 14 residues. In DNA form, the CDR3 reads TGTGCCAGCAGTTACGCGGACCCGAATGAAAAACTGTTTTTT. Translation gives CASSYADPNEKLFF.

This clonotype was counted between two and nine times. The V and J genes are TRBV5-1 and TRBJ1-1; D gene ambiguous. The CDR3 consists of 16 residues. Germline-derived CDR1 and CDR2 are SGHRS and YFSETQ. With 0 bases removed from V and 0 bases from J, the gap between germline ends came to 12 bases. CDR3 sequence (DNA): TGCGCCAGCAGCTTGGGGTCAGCCTCCATGAACACTGAAGCTTTCTTT. Translated, it gives CASSLGSASMNTEAFF.

This clonotype was observed a few times. The chain is built from TRBV19 and TRBJ2-1, with 8 positions matching TRBD2. This CDR3 has 15 amino acids. The germline CDR1 and CDR2 sequences are LNHDA and SQIVND (reference sequence). J was trimmed by 1 base and V by 6 bases; bases with no gene match: 5. The CDR3 nucleotides are TGTGCCAGTAGCACACAGCGGGGGTCCTACAATGAGCAGTTCTTC. It specifies CASSTQRGSYNEQFF. The complete variable domain, with remaining parts taken from reference TRBV19 and TRBJ2-1, reads DGGITQSPKYLFRKEGQNVTLSCEQNLNHDAMYWYRQDPGQGLRLIYYSQIVNDFQKGDIAEGYSVSREKKESFPLTVTSAQKNPTAFYLCASSTQRGSYNEQFFGPGTRLTVL.

In this sample, this clonotype turned up a few times. This rearrangement joins TRBV29-1 to TRBJ2-2; 9 bases line up with TRBD1. Germline CDR1 is SQVTM and CDR2 is ANQGSEA. Losses at the gene ends were 3 bases for V and 4 bases for J; bases not matched to a gene: 9. This CDR3 is built from 16 residues. CDR3 in amino acids: CSVEGLQGAVTGELFF. DNA for the CDR3: TGCAGCGTTGAGGGCTTACAGGGGGCAGTCACCGGGGAGCTGTTTTTT.

This clonotype has just a few counts. The chain combines TRBV9 with TRBJ1-2, with 8 bases lining up with TRBD1. Germline CDR1 SGDLS, CDR2 YYNGEE. V shed 4 bases and J 7 bases; nucleotides not matched to a gene: 6. This CDR3 is 13 amino acids long. CDR3 sequence reads: CASSRTGSLGYTF. The CDR3 region has the DNA TGTGCCAGCAGCAGGACAGGGTCACTTGGCTACACCTTC.

This clonotype was observed a handful of times. This chain joins TRBV29-1 and TRBJ2-7; D is uncertain. Germline V gives CDR1 SQVTM, CDR2 ANQGSEA. Deletions cut 6 bases from V and 0 bases from J, with 9 bases between. This CDR3 contains 12 residues. The CDR3 nucleotides read TGCAGCGTCTTTGTAGCCTCCTACGAGCAGTACTTC. It yields the protein CSVFVASYEQYF.

This clonotype appeared many times. The gene calls are TRBV9 and TRBJ2-1, with a possible D match to TRBD2 (5 bases). The CDR3 has 18 amino acids. Trimming removed 6 bases from V and 5 bases from J, with 27 bases in between. Per the germline V gene, CDR1 is SGDLS and CDR2 is YYNGEE. The chain's CDR3 is CASNDKGRGSFPDNEQFF. The CDR3 DNA is TGTGCCAGCAATGACAAAGGGAGAGGGAGTTTCCCGGACAATGAGCAGTTCTTC.

The chain is built from TRBV13 and TRBJ2-7; 12 positions agree with TRBD2. The junction had 6 bases not matched to a gene; V was cut back by 4 bases and J by 2 bases. The CDR3 is 16 residues long. In germline, CDR1 is PRHDT, CDR2 FYEKMQ (reference sequence). The CDR3 loop reads CASSSRTSGTAYEQYF. CDR3 DNA sequence: TGTGCCAGCAGCTCCAGGACTAGCGGGACCGCCTACGAGCAGTACTTC.

This chain links TRBV21-1 with TRBJ2-1; the DNA was not used to check the table's D call, TRBD2. TRBV21-1 is a listed pseudogene. This CDR3 has 19 amino acids. The CDR3 DNA sequence: TGTGCCAGCAGCAAAAGAAATGGGGTGCGGGAGGGCCCCTACAATGAGCAGTTCTTC. Protein product: CASSKRNGVREGPYNEQFF.

The chain is built from TRBV25-1 and TRBJ2-5; possible D gene TRBD1, 6 bases. The V gene's germline CDR1 is MGHDK and CDR2 SYGVNS. Trimming shortened V by 2 bases and J by 6 bases, and 16 bases separated the two germline ends. This CDR3 comprises 15 residues. The CDR3 DNA is TGTGCCAGCAGTGAAGGGACAAATCTAAAAAAGACCCAGTACTTC. Protein sequence: CASSEGTNLKKTQYF.

The V call is TRBV7-2, the J call TRBJ2-3, with TRBD2 matching 7 bases. V lost 5 bases and J lost 2; bases outside the gene matches: 7. CDR3 length equals 15 residues. The germline V gene has CDR1 SGHTA and CDR2 FQGNSA. The CDR3 DNA reads as TGTGCCAGCAGCCCGCGGGGGTTGAACACAGATACGCAGTATTTT. This sequence encodes CASSPRGLNTDTQYF.